These 7 T cell receptor beta chains came from one sample sequenced in a study of post-analysis software for immune sequencing data. Study-level points and caveats: Patients had higher frequencies than controls of five or six TRBV segments, including TRBV5-6, TRBV5-1 and TRBV20-1.

The TCR beta cDNA libraries carried unique molecular identifiers. Via MiXCR, TCRdb re-called the PCR reads, giving one row per CDR3 protein. The sample carries roughly 580,000 distinct CDR3 sequences, about 44% recorded once. These receptors have no known antigen. Sequenced material: blood. The receptors were sampled from a girl aged 10 to 17 with multiple sclerosis.

The rearrangement uses TRBV5-1 and TRBJ2-7, with TRBD1 matching over 7 bases. Germline V CDR1 and CDR2: SGHRS, YFSETQ. The CDR3 spans 14 residues. Trimming took 4 bases from V and 2 from J; bases not matched to a gene: 6. In nucleotides, the CDR3 is TGCGCCAGCAGCCCCGACAGGGTTGCCTACGAGCAGTACTTC. Its protein product is CASSPDRVAYEQYF. Variable domain in full (rest from reference TRBV5-1 and TRBJ2-7): KAGVTQTPRYLIKTRGQQVTLSCSPISGHRSVSWYQQTPGQGLQFLFEYFSETQRNKGNFPGRFSGRQFSNSRSEMNVSTLELGDSALYLCASSPDRVAYEQYFGPGTRLTVT.

The rearrangement links TRBV14 to TRBJ2-7; 9 positions agree with TRBD1. CDR3 length: 16 amino acids. Germline CDR1 reads SGHDN; CDR2 reads FVKESK. With 4 bases clipped from V and 5 bases from J, the junction kept 12 bases outside the gene matches. The CDR3 is CASSPLRGTGYHEQYF. The CDR3 DNA reads TGTGCCAGCAGCCCCTTACGAGGGACAGGGTACCACGAGCAGTACTTC. Full variable domain (missing parts from reference TRBV14 and TRBJ2-7): EAGVTQFPSHSVIEKGQTVTLRCDPISGHDNLYWYRRVMGKEIKFLLHFVKESKQDESGMPNNRFLAERTGGTYSTLKVQPAELEDSGVYFCASSPLRGTGYHEQYFGPGTRLTVT.

CDR3 nucleotide sequence: TGTGCCAGCAGTCGATGGGACAGGGGATCCTACGAGCAGTACTTC. Its protein is CASSRWDRGSYEQYF. This chain connects TRBV12-3 or TRBV12-4 to TRBJ2-7; 10 bases map to TRBD1. There are 15 residues in the CDR3. J gave up 1 base and V 5 bases, and 5 bases lay outside the gene matches.

There are a few counts of this clonotype. This sequence joins TRBV10-3 and TRBJ2-7, with D possibly being TRBD2 (6 bases). The CDR3 is 12 residues long. V lost 8 bases and J lost 0, with 8 bases in between. Germline CDR1 is ENHRY and CDR2 is SYGVKD. CDR3: CAIGGTSYEQYF. The CDR3, as DNA: TGTGCCATCGGCGGGACCTCCTACGAGCAGTACTTC.

This chain connects TRBV10-2 to TRBJ2-1; 14 positions agree with TRBD2. The CDR3 sequence is 14 residues long. In germline, CDR1 is WSHSY, CDR2 SAAADI. Germline trimming cut 6 bases from V and 8 bases from J; bases unmatched to any gene: 3. The CDR3 bases are TGCGCCAGCAGGGGGACTAGCGGGAGCGATGAGCAGTTCTTC. Protein: CASRGTSGSDEQFF.

This clonotype occurred many times. This chain joins TRBV12-3 or TRBV12-4 and TRBJ1-2; 7 bases match TRBD1. The junction had 11 bases not matched to a gene; V was cut back by 5 bases and J by 5 bases. This CDR3 has 15 residues. The CDR3 DNA is TGTGCCAGCAGTCCCAGGGGACAGAGAATTTATGGCTACACCTTC. It translates to CASSPRGQRIYGYTF.

A few counts support this clonotype. The chain uses TRBV7-6 and TRBJ2-5; D is possibly TRBD2 (5 bases). Trimming left V 3 bases short and J 2 bases short, with 7 bases between. CDR1 SGHVS and CDR2 FNYEAQ come from the germline V gene. The CDR3 contains 13 residues. The CDR3 nucleotides read TGTGCCAGCAGCTTTACTAGACAAGAGACCCAGTACTTC. The encoded protein is CASSFTRQETQYF.